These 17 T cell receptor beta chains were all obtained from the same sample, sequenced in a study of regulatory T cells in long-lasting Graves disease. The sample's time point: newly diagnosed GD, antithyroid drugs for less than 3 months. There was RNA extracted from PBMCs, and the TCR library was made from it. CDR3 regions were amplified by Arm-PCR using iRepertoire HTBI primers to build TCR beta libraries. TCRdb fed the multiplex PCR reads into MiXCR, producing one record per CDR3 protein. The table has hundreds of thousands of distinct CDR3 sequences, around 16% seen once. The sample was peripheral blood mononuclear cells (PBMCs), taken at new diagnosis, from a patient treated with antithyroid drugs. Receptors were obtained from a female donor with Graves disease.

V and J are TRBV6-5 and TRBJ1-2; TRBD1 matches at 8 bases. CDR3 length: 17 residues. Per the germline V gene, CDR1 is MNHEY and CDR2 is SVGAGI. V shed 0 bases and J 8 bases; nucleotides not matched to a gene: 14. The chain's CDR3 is CASSYSIRTGRRDGYTF. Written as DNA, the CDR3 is TGTGCCAGCAGTTACTCGATTCGGACAGGGAGACGAGACGGCTACACCTTC.

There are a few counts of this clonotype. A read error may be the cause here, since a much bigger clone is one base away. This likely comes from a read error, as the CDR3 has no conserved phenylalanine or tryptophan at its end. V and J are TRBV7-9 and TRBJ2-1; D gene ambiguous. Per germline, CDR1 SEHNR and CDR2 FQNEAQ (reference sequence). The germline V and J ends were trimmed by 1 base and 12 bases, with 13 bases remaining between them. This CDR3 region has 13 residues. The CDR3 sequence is CASSLEDSMRQFL. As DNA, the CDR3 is TGTGCCAGCAGCTTAGAAGACTCCATGAGGCAGTTCCTC.

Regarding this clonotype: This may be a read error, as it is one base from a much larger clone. The CDR3: CAISDLSGRANSEQFF. The CDR3 DNA is TGTGCCATCAGTGACCTTAGCGGGAGGGCCAACAGTGAGCAGTTCTTC. This chain connects TRBV10-3 to TRBJ2-1; 11 bases map to TRBD2. Germline CDR1 reads ENHRY; CDR2 reads SYGVKD. V lost 3 bases to trimming and J lost 9 bases; unmatched junction nucleotides: 10. The CDR3 is made up of 16 amino acids.

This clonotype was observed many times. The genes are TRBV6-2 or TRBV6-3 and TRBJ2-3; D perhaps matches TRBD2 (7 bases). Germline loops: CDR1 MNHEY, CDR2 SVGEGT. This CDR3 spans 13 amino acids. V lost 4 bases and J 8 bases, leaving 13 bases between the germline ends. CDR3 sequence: CASSLNREGTQYF. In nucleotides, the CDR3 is TGTGCCAGCAGTTTGAACAGGGAGGGTACGCAGTATTTT.

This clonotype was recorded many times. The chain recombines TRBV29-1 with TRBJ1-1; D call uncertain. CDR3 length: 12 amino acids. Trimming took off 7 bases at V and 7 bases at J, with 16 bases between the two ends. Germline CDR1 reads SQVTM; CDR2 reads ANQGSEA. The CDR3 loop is CSGLPGNHEAFF. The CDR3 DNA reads TGCAGCGGCCTACCCGGGAACCATGAAGCTTTCTTT.

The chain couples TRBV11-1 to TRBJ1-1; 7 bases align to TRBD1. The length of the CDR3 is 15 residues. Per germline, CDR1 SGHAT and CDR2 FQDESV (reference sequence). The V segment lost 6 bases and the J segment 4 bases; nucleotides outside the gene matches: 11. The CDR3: CASRNTDRVITEAFF. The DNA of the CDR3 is TGTGCCAGCAGAAACACCGACAGGGTAATCACTGAAGCTTTCTTT.

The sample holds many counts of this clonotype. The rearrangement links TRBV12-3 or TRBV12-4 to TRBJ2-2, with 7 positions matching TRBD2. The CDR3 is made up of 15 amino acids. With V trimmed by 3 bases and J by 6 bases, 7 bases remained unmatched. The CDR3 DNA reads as TGTGCCAGCAGTTTTGGCCAGGGAGGGGCCGGGGAGCTGTTTTTT. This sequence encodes CASSFGQGGAGELFF.

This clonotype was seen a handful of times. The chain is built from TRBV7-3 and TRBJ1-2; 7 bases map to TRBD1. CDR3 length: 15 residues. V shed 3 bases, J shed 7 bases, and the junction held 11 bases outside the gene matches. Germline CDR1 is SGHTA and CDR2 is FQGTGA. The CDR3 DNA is TGTGCCAGCAGCTTGACTGGGACAGAAATCGGTGGCTACACCTTC. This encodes CASSLTGTEIGGYTF.

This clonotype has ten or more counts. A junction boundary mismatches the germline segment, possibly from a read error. CDR3 nucleotide sequence: TGTGCCAGCAGCTTAGGTACTAGCGGGAGCTCCTACAATGAGCAGTTCTTC. It yields the protein CASSLGTSGSSYNEQFF. The chain links TRBV12-3 or TRBV12-4 to TRBJ2-1; 11 bases are shared with TRBD2. This CDR3 spans 17 amino acids.

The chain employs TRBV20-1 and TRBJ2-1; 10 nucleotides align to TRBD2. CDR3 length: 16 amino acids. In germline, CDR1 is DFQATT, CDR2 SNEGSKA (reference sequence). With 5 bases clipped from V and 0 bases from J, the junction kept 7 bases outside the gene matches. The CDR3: CSALQLAGASYNEQFF. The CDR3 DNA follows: TGCAGTGCTCTGCAGCTAGCGGGAGCCTCCTACAATGAGCAGTTCTTC.

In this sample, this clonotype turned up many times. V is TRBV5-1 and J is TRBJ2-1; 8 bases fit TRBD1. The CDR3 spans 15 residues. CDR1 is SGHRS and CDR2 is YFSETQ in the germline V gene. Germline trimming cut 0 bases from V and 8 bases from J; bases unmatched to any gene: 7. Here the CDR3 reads CASSLVLDRVYEQFF. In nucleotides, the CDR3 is TGCGCCAGCAGCTTGGTGTTGGACAGGGTATATGAGCAGTTCTTC.

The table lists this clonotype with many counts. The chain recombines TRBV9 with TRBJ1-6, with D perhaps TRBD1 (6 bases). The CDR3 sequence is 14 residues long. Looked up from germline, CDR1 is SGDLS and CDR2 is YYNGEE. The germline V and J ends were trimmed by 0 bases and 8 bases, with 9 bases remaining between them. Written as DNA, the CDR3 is TGTGCCAGCAGCGTAGGGGGGGCTGATTCACCCCTCCACTTT. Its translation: CASSVGGADSPLHF.

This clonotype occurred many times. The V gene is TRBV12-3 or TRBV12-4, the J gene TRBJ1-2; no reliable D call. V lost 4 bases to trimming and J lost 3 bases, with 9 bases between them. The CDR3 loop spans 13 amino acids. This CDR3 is CASSSPIDYGYTF. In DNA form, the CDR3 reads TGTGCCAGCAGTTCTCCAATTGACTATGGCTACACCTTC.

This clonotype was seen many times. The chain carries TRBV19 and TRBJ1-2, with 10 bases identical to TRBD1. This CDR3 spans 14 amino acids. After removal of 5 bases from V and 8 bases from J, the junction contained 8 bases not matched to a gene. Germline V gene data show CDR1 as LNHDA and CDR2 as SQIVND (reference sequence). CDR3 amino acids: CASSSDRGRGGYTF. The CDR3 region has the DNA TGTGCCAGTAGTTCAGACAGGGGGCGCGGAGGCTACACCTTC. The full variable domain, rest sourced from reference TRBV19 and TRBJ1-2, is DGGITQSPKYLFRKEGQNVTLSCEQNLNHDAMYWYRQDPGQGLRLIYYSQIVNDFQKGDIAEGYSVSREKKESFPLTVTSAQKNPTAFYLCASSSDRGRGGYTFGSGTRLTVV.

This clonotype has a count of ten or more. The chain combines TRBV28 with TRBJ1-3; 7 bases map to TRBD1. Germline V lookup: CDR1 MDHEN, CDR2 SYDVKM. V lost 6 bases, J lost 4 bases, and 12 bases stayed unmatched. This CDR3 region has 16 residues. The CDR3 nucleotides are TGTGCCAGCAGACTGACGACAGGGTCGGGCGGAAACACCATATATTTT. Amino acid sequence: CASRLTTGSGGNTIYF.

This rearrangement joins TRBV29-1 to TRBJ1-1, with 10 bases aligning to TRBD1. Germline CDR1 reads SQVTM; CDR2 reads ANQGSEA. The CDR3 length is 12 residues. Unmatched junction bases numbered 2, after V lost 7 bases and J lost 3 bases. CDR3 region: CSATGGHTEAFF. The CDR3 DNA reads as TGCAGCGCGACAGGGGGCCACACTGAAGCTTTCTTT.

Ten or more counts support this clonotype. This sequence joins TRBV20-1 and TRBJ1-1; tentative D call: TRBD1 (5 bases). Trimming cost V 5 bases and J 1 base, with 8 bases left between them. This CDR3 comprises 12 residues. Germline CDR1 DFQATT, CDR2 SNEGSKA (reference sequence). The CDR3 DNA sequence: TGCAGTGCTGAAGGACAGAACACTGAAGCTTTCTTT. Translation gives CSAEGQNTEAFF.